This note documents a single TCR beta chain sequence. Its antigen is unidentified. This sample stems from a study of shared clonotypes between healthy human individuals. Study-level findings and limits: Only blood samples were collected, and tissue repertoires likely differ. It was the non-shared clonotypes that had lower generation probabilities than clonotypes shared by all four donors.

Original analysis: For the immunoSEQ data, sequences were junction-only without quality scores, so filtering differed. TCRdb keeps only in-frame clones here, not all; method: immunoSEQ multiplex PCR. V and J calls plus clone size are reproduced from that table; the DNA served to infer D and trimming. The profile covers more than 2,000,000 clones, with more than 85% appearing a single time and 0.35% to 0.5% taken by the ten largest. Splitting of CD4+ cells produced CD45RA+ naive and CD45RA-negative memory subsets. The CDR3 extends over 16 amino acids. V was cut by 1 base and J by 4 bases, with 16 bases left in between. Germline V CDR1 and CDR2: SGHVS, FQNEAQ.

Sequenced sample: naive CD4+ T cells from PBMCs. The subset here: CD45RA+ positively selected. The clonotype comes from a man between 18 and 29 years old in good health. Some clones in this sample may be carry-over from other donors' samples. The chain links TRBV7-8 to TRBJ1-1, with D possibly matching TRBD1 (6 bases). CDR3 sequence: CASSLVRIRGATEAFF. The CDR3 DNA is TGTGCCAGCAGCTTAGTGAGGATCAGGGGAGCCACTGAAGCTTTCTTT.